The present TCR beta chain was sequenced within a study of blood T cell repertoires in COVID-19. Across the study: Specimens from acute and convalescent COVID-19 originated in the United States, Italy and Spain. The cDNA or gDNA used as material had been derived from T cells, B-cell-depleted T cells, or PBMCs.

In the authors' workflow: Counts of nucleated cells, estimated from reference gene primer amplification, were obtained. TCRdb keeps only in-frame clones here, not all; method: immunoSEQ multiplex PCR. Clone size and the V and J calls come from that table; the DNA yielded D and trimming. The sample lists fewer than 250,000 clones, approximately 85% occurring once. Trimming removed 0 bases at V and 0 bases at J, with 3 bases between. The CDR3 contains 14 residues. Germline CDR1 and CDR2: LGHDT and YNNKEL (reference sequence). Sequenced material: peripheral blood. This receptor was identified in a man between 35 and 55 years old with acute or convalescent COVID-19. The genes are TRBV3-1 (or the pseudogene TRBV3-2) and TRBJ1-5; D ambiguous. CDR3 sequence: CASSQDSSNQPQHF. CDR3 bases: TGTGCCAGCAGCCAAGACAGTAGCAATCAGCCCCAGCATTTT.